This T cell receptor beta chain was found in a study of OX40 agonist ivuxolimab in advanced cancers. General study results and limits: Antigen specificity remained undetermined for the expanded peripheral T cells.

The ends were cut back, 1 base at V and 9 bases at J, with 8 bases in the middle. Looked up from germline, CDR1 is SGHRS and CDR2 is YFSETQ. There are 12 residues in the CDR3. About this clone itself: Its antigen is unidentified.

Patients with a history of autoimmune disease or on systemic immunosuppression were excluded. Measured with immunoSEQ multiplex PCR; TCRdb has only the in-frame clones, and not every one. Of about 69,000 clones listed, about four fifths are singletons. Material: CD4+ or CD8+ T cells sorted from blood, obtained in a trial of the OX40 agonist ivuxolimab. The sequence was collected from an adult with an advanced solid tumor such as melanoma, head and neck, liver or kidney cancer. This rearrangement joins TRBV5-1 to TRBJ2-1; D is undetermined. The CDR3 protein is CASSLKPLEQFF. CDR3 sequence (DNA): TGCGCCAGCAGCTTGAAACCGCTTGAGCAGTTCTTC.